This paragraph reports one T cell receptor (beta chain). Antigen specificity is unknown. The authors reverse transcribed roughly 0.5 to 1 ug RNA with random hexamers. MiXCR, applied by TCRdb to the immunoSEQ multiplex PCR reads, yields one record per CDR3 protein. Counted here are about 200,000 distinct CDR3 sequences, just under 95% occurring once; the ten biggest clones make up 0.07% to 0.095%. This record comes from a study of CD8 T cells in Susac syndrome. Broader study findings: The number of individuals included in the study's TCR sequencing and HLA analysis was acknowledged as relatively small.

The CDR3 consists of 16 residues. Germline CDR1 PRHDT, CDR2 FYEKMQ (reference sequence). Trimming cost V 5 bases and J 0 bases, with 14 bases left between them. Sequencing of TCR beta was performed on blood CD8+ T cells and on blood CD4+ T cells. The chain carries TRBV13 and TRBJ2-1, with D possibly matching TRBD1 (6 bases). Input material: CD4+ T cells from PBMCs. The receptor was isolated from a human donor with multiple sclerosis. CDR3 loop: CASSLDRDNSYNEQFF. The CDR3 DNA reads TGTGCCAGCAGCCTCGACCGGGACAACTCCTACAATGAGCAGTTCTTC.